Listed below are T cell receptor beta chains from one sample, sequenced in a study of identifying expanded T cells in peripheral blood. The repertoire was sequenced with immunoSEQ multiplex PCR; TCRdb's copy has only in-frame clones and lacks some. The table lists tens of thousands of clones, approximately 82% of them singletons, with approximately 20% in the top ten. The sequenced material came from blood. The receptors here all came from a person between 18 and 70 years old in good health. Both conserved end residues are part of each CDR3. A D gene is named only where the DNA matches it firmly. Rows may omit the clone size; those that give it use once, few, many or a size class.

TRBV2	TRBJ2-3	TRBD1	.	TGTGCCAGCAATTCCCAGGGGGCCTCCACAGATACGCAGTATTTT	CASNSQGASTDTQYF
TRBV5-1	TRBJ2-1	.	once	TGCGCCAGCAGCTTAAACGGGCCGGAGAATGAGCAGTTCTTC	CASSLNGPENEQFF
TRBV19	TRBJ1-2	TRBD1	few	TGTGCCAGTACCCAGACAGGGGATAACTATGGCTACACCTTC	CASTQTGDNYGYTF
TRBV2	TRBJ1-3	TRBD1	.	TGTGCCAGCAGGGCAGGGGGCTCTGGAAACACCATATATTTT	CASRAGGSGNTIYF
TRBV29-1	TRBJ2-5	TRBD1	.	TGCAGCGCTAGGACAGGGCAAGAGACCCAGTACTTC	CSARTGQETQYF
TRBV30	TRBJ2-2	.	.	TGTGCCTGGACCAAACAGGGAACGAACACCGGGGAGCTGTTTTTT	CAWTKQGTNTGELFF
TRBV11-2	TRBJ2-7	TRBD2	.	TGTGCCAGCAGTTCCGAGCGGGATCCTTCCTACGAGCAGTACTTC	CASSSERDPSYEQYF
TRBV7-9	TRBJ2-2	.	.	TGTGCCAGCAGCTTAGGGGCGGGATGGACCGGGGAGCTGTTTTTT	CASSLGAGWTGELFF
TRBV9	TRBJ1-4	.	medium-sized	TGTGCCAGCAGCGTAGACTCCGGGCCCGGTGAAAAACTGTTTTTT	CASSVDSGPGEKLFF
TRBV19	TRBJ2-5	TRBD1	.	TGTGCCAGTAGTCAGGACAGGGGGGAGACCCAGTACTTC	CASSQDRGETQYF